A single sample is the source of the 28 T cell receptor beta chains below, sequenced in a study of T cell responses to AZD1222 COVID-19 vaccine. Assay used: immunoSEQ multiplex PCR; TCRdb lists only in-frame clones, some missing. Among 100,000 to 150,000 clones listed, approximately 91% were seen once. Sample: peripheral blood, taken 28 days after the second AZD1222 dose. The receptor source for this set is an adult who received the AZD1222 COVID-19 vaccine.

DNA of the CDR3: TGTGCCAGCAGTTTCAGTAATTCACCCCTCCACTTT. It specifies CASSFSNSPLHF. This chain uses TRBV12-3 or TRBV12-4 with TRBJ1-6; D gene ambiguous. The CDR3 is 12 residues long. Trimming pared 3 bases from V and 6 bases from J, leaving 3 bases between.

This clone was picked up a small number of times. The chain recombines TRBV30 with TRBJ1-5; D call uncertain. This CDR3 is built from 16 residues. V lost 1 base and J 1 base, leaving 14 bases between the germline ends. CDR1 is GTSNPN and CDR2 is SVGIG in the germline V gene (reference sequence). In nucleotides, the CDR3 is TGTGCCTGGAGTGGCCCGTTGCTGGTGAGCAATCAGCCCCAGCATTTT. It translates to CAWSGPLLVSNQPQHF.

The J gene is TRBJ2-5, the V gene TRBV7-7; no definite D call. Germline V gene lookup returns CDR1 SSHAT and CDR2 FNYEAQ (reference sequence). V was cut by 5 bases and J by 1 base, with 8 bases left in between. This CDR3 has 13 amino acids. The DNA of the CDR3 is TGTGCCAGCAGCCTGAACTTCCAAGAGACCCAGTACTTC. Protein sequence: CASSLNFQETQYF.

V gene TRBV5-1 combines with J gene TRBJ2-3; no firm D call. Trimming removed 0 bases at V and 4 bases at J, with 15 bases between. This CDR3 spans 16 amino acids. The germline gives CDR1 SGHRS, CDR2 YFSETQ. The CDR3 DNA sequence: TGCGCCAGCAGCTTGGGGGTTGTGGGTAGGGCAGATACGCAGTATTTT. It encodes CASSLGVVGRADTQYF.

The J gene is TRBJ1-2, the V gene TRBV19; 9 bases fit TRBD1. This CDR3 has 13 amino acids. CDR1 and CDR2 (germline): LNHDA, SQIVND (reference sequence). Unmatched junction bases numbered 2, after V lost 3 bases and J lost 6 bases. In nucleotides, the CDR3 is TGTGCCAGTAGTATCGGGACAGGGAATGGCTACACCTTC. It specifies CASSIGTGNGYTF.

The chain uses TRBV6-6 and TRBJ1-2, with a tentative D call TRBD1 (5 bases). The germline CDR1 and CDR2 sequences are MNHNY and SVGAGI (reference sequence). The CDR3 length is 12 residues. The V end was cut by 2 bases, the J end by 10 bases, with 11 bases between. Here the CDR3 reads CASSYRRGNYTF. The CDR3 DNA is TGTGCCAGCAGTTACCGCCGGGGGAACTACACCTTC.

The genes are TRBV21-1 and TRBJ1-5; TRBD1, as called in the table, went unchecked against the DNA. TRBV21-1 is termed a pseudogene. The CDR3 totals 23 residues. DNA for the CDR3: TGTGCCAGCAGCAAAGCGGGACAGGCCCTTCAAGGCCGCCATCATCGTGGCAATCAGCCCCAGCATTTT. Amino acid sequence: CASSKAGQALQGRHHRGNQPQHF.

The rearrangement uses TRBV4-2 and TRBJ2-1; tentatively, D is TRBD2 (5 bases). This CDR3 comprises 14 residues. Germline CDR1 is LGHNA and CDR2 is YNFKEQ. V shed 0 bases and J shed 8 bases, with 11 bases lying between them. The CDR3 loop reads CASSQEDMGDEQFF. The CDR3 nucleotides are TGTGCCAGCAGCCAAGAAGATATGGGAGATGAGCAGTTCTTC.

In DNA form, the CDR3 reads TGTGCCAGCAGTTCTACCTACGAGCAGTACTTC. This translates into CASSSTYEQYF. The chain recombines TRBV12-3 or TRBV12-4 with TRBJ2-7, with unresolved D. The CDR3 is made up of 11 amino acids. The ends were cut back, 4 bases at V and 2 bases at J, with 3 bases in the middle.

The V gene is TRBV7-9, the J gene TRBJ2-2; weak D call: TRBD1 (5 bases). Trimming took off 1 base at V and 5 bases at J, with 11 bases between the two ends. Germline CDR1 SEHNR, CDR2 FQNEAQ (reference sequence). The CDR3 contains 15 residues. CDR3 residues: CASSLEGWRTGELFF. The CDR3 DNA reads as TGTGCCAGCAGCTTAGAGGGGTGGCGGACCGGGGAGCTGTTTTTT.

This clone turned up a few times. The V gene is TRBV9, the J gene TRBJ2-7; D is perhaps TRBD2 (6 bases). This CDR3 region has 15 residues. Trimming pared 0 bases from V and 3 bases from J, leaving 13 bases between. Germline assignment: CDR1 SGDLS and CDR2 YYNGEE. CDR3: CASSVAPGLNYEQYF. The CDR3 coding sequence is TGTGCCAGCAGCGTAGCTCCGGGACTGAACTACGAGCAGTACTTC.

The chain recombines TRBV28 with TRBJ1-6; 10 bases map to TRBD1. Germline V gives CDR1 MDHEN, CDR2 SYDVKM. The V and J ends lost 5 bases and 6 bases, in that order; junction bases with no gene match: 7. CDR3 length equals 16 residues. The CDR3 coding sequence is TGTGCCAGCAGTCAAAGCGACAGGGGGCCTAATTCACCCCTCCACTTT. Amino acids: CASSQSDRGPNSPLHF.

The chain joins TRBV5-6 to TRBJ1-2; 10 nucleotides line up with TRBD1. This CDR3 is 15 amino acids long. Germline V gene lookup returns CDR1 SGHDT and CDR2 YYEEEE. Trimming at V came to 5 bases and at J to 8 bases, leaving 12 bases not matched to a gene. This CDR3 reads CASRTGTGVRGGYTF. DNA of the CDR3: TGTGCCAGCAGAACCGGGACAGGGGTTAGAGGCGGCTACACCTTC.

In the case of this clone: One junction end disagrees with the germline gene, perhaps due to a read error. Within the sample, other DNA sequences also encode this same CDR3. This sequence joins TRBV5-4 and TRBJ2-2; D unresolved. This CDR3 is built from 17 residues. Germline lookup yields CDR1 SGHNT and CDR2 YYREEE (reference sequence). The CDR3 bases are TGTGCTAGCAGCTTGGACCACAGACGTACGAACACCGGGGAGCTGTTTTTT. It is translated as CASSLDHRRTNTGELFF.

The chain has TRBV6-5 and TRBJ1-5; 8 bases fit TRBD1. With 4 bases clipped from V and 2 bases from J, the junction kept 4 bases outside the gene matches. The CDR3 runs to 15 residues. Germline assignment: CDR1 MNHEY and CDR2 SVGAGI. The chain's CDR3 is CASSLDRGGNQPQHF. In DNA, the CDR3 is TGTGCCAGCAGTTTAGACAGGGGTGGCAATCAGCCCCAGCATTTT.

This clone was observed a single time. This CDR3 reads CASSRTRADGGTDTQYF. CDR3 coding DNA: TGTGCCAGCAGCCGTACCCGAGCGGATGGGGGCACAGATACGCAGTATTTT. V gene TRBV4-2 combines with J gene TRBJ2-3; tentatively, D is TRBD2 (5 bases). The length of the CDR3 is 17 residues. Germline loops: CDR1 LGHNA, CDR2 YNFKEQ. Trimming took 4 bases from V and 1 from J, leaving 18 bases between them.

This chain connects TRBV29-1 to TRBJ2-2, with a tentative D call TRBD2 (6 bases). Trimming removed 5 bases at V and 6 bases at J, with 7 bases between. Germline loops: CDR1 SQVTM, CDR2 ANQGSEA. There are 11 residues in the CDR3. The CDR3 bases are TGCAGCGTTTGGAGGGCCGGGGAGCTGTTTTTT. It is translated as CSVWRAGELFF.

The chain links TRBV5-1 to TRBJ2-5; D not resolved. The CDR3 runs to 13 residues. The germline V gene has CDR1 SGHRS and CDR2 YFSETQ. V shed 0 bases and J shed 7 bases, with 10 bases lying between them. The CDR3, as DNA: TGCGCCAGCAGCTTGGAGGCCAAGGCGACCCAGTACTTC. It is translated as CASSLEAKATQYF. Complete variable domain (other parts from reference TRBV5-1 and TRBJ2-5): KAGVTQTPRYLIKTRGQQVTLSCSPISGHRSVSWYQQTPGQGLQFLFEYFSETQRNKGNFPGRFSGRQFSNSRSEMNVSTLELGDSALYLCASSLEAKATQYFGPGTRLLVL.

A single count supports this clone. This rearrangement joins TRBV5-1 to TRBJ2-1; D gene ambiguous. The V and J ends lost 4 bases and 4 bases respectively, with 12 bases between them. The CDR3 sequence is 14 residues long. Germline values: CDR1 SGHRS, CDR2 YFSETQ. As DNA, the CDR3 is TGCGCCAGCAGCCTACATGGCAGGTACAATGAGCAGTTCTTC. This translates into CASSLHGRYNEQFF.

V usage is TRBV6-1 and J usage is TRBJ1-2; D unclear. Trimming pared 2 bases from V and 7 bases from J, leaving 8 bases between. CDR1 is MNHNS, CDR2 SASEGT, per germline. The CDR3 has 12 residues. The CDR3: CASSEINSGYTF. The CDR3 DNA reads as TGTGCCAGCAGTGAAATTAATAGTGGCTACACCTTC.

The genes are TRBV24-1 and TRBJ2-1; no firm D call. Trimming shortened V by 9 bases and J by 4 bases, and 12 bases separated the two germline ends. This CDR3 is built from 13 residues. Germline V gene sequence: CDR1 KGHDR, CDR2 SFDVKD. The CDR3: CATPFEWYNEQFF. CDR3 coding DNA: TGTGCCACCCCCTTCGAGTGGTACAATGAGCAGTTCTTC.

CDR3 DNA sequence: TGTGCCAGCATGCGGTCAGGGGTTGCAACTAATGAAAAACTGTTTTTT. Residues: CASMRSGVATNEKLFF. The chain employs TRBV27 and TRBJ1-4; TRBD1 is a possible D gene (6 bases). V lost 7 bases and J lost 0, with 15 bases in between. The CDR3 spans 16 residues. Germline-derived CDR1 and CDR2 are MNHEY and SMNVEV (reference sequence). Variable domain in full (rest from reference TRBV27 and TRBJ1-4): EAQVTQNPRYLITVTGKKLTVTCSQNMNHEYMSWYRQDPGLGLRQIYYSMNVEVTDKGDVPEGYKVSRKEKRNFPLILESPSPNQTSLYFCASMRSGVATNEKLFFGSGTQLSVL.

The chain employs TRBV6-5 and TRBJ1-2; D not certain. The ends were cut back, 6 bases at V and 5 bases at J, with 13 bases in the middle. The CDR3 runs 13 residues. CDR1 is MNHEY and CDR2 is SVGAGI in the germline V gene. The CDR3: CASRTNGRYGYTF. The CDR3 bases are TGTGCCAGCAGAACTAACGGGAGGTATGGCTACACCTTC.

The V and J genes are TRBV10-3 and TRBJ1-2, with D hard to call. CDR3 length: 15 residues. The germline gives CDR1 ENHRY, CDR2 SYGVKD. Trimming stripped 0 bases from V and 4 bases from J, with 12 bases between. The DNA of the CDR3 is TGTGCCATCAGTGAGTCGGGTCCAGGAAGCTATGGCTACACCTTC. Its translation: CAISESGPGSYGYTF.

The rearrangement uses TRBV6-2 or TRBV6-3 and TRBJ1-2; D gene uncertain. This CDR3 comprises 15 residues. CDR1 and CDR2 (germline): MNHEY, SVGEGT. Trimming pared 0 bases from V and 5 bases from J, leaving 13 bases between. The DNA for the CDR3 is TGTGCCAGCAGTTACTCTCCGGAACACCTTTATGGCTACACCTTC. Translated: CASSYSPEHLYGYTF.

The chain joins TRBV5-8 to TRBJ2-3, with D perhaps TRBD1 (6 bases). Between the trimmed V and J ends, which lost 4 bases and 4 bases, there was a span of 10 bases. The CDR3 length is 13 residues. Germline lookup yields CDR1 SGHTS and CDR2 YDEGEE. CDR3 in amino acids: CASSARGSDTQYF. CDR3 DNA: TGTGCCAGCAGCGCCAGGGGTTCAGATACGCAGTATTTT.

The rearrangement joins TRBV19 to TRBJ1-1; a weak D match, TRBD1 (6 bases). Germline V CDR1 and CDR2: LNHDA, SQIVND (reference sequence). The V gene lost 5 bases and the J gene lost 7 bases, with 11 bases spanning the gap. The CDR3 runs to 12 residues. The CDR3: CASSVQGFEAFF. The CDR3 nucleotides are TGTGCCAGTAGTGTACAGGGCTTTGAAGCTTTCTTT.

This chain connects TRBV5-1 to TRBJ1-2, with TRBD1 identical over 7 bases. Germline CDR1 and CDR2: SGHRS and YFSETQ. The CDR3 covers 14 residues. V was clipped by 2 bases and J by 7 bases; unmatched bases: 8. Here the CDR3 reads CASSLPGQLTGYTF. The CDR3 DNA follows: TGCGCCAGCAGCTTACCGGGACAGCTTACTGGCTACACCTTC.